Below, 30 T cell receptor beta chains from the same sample are listed, as sequenced in a study of blood T cell repertoires in COVID-19. Repertoires were generated with immunoSEQ multiplex PCR, while TCRdb's copy carries only in-frame clones and drops some. The sample has over 100,000 clones, just under 95% seen once; the top ten hold roughly 2.1%. The sequencing sample was made of peripheral blood. The receptors were sampled from a woman aged 45-60 years with COVID-19, enrolled during active disease.

The chain employs TRBV6-6 and TRBJ1-2; 11 nucleotides line up with TRBD1. Germline V gene data show CDR1 as MNHNY and CDR2 as SVGAGI (reference sequence). CDR3 size: 14 residues. V was clipped by 6 bases and J by 3 bases; unmatched bases: 3. The CDR3 sequence is CASRGQGVDYGYTF. The CDR3 nucleotides read TGTGCCAGCAGGGGACAGGGGGTTGACTATGGCTACACCTTC.

V usage is TRBV19 and J usage is TRBJ2-3; a possible D gene is TRBD2 (6 bases). Trimming shortened V by 3 bases and J by 0 bases, and 13 bases separated the two germline ends. The germline CDR1 and CDR2 sequences are LNHDA and SQIVND (reference sequence). The CDR3 spans 16 residues. The CDR3 coding sequence is TGTGCCAGTAGTATGGGACTTCGCCTAAGCACAGATACGCAGTATTTT. Its protein product is CASSMGLRLSTDTQYF. The variable domain in full, with the rest retrieved from reference TRBV19 and TRBJ2-3, is DGGITQSPKYLFRKEGQNVTLSCEQNLNHDAMYWYRQDPGQGLRLIYYSQIVNDFQKGDIAEGYSVSREKKESFPLTVTSAQKNPTAFYLCASSMGLRLSTDTQYFGPGTRLTVL.

The V gene is TRBV20-1, the J gene TRBJ1-2, with D uncertain. Germline V CDR1 and CDR2: DFQATT, SNEGSKA (reference sequence). The length of the CDR3 is 10 residues. Trimming pared 6 bases from V and 6 bases from J, leaving 8 bases between. The CDR3 bases are TGCAGTGCCTACGTTAATGGCTACACCTTC. It is translated as CSAYVNGYTF.

V is TRBV11-2 and J is TRBJ2-1; tentative D call: TRBD1 (5 bases). Germline V lookup: CDR1 SGHAT, CDR2 FQNNGV. Deletions cut 5 bases from V and 6 bases from J, with 14 bases between. This CDR3 spans 14 amino acids. CDR3: CASSAITQGNEQFF. The CDR3 DNA sequence: TGTGCCAGCAGCGCAATTACCCAGGGCAATGAGCAGTTCTTC.

V usage is TRBV10-3 and J usage is TRBJ1-1; weak D call: TRBD1 (6 bases). The length of the CDR3 is 12 residues. The germline V gene encodes CDR1 ENHRY and CDR2 SYGVKD. V lost 11 bases, J lost 1 base, and 11 bases lay in between. The DNA for the CDR3 is TGTGCCCTCAAGGGGGAGAACACTGAAGCTTTCTTT. Its translation is CALKGENTEAFF.

The chain uses TRBV21-1 and TRBJ1-2; the D call TRBD1 from the table was never checked on the DNA. TRBV21-1 counts as a pseudogene. The CDR3 consists of 15 residues. DNA of the CDR3: TGTGCCAGCAGCAAAGCCCGACAGGGGGCCAATGGCTACACCTTC. It yields the protein CASSKARQGANGYTF.

The rearrangement joins TRBV1 to TRBJ2-7; the DNA was not used to check the table's D call, TRBD2. TRBV1 is noted as a pseudogene. This CDR3 has 15 residues. This CDR3 reads CTSSPPAGRTYEQYF. CDR3 DNA: TGCACCAGCAGCCCTCCCGCGGGCCGCACCTACGAGCAGTACTTC.

The gene calls are TRBV19 and TRBJ1-1, with 8 positions matching TRBD1. The CDR3 extends over 13 amino acids. The junction had 7 bases not matched to a gene; V was cut back by 8 bases and J by 5 bases. Germline CDR1 reads LNHDA; CDR2 reads SQIVND (reference sequence). CDR3 in DNA: TGTGCCAGTGGACAGGGACGGGATACTGAAGCTTTCTTT. It codes for CASGQGRDTEAFF.

A note on this clone: Other DNA sequences of this sample code for an identical CDR3. V and J are TRBV12-3 or TRBV12-4 and TRBJ1-5; D not certain. There are 13 residues in the CDR3. V was clipped by 2 bases and J by 6 bases, with 8 bases between them. The CDR3 loop is CASSLTRGQPQHF. CDR3 DNA sequence: TGTGCCAGCAGTTTAACCCGGGGTCAGCCCCAGCATTTT.

The rearrangement joins TRBV15 to TRBJ2-1; D is perhaps TRBD1 (5 bases). This CDR3 spans 15 amino acids. Germline values: CDR1 LNHNV, CDR2 YYDKDF (reference sequence). V lost 0 bases to trimming and J lost 7 bases, with 13 bases between them. This chain's CDR3 is CATSRDWGIGNEQFF. The CDR3 nucleotides read TGTGCCACCAGCAGAGATTGGGGCATTGGGAATGAGCAGTTCTTC.

This chain connects TRBV5-6 to TRBJ2-3; 10 nucleotides match TRBD2. This CDR3 contains 15 residues. Germline V lookup: CDR1 SGHDT, CDR2 YYEEEE. After removal of 3 bases from V and 3 bases from J, the junction contained 4 bases not matched to a gene. This CDR3 is CASSSQRGGTDTQYF. CDR3 in DNA: TGTGCCAGCAGCTCCCAGCGGGGGGGAACAGATACGCAGTATTTT. The full variable domain, in which reference TRBV5-6 and TRBJ2-3 provide the parts outside the CDR3, is DAGVTQSPTHLIKTRGQQVTLRCSPKSGHDTVSWYQQALGQGPQFIFQYYEEEERQRGNFPDRFSGHQFPNYSSELNVNALLLGDSALYLCASSSQRGGTDTQYFGPGTRLTVL.

The chain recombines TRBV3-1 (or the pseudogene TRBV3-2) with TRBJ1-1; unclear D gene. This CDR3 is built from 17 residues. Trimming pared 0 bases from V and 6 bases from J, leaving 20 bases between. From germline, CDR1 is LGHDT and CDR2 YNNKEL (reference sequence). CDR3 DNA sequence: TGTGCCAGCAGCCAAGAATTATTACGGGGAGTTGACGCTGAAGCTTTCTTT. The encoded protein is CASSQELLRGVDAEAFF.

The V gene is TRBV7-3, the J gene TRBJ2-6; D is ambiguous. V lost 5 bases and J lost 0, with 11 bases in between. Per the germline V gene, CDR1 is SGHTA and CDR2 is FQGTGA. The CDR3 sequence is 16 residues long. CDR3: CASSNSLSSGANVLTF. The CDR3 region has the DNA TGTGCCAGCAGCAACAGTCTGAGCTCTGGGGCCAACGTCCTGACTTTC.

The J gene is TRBJ2-7, the V gene TRBV6-5, with 11 positions matching TRBD2. J lost 3 bases, V lost 6 bases, and 7 bases had no gene match. The V gene's germline CDR1 is MNHEY and CDR2 SVGAGI. CDR3 length equals 15 residues. The CDR3 spells CASSLGLAGFYEQYF. CDR3 nucleotide sequence: TGTGCCAGCAGCCTCGGACTAGCGGGCTTCTACGAGCAGTACTTC.

The CDR3 region is CASSVLAGVNNEQFF. In DNA form, the CDR3 reads TGTGCCAGCAGCGTTTTAGCGGGGGTGAACAATGAGCAGTTCTTC. The chain uses TRBV9 and TRBJ2-1; TRBD2 agrees at 9 bases. The germline V gene encodes CDR1 SGDLS and CDR2 YYNGEE. CDR3 length: 15 residues. Losses at the gene ends were 2 bases for V and 5 bases for J; bases not matched to a gene: 5.

V usage is TRBV2 and J usage is TRBJ2-2; TRBD1 agrees at 7 bases. The germline V gene has CDR1 SNHLY and CDR2 FYNNEI. Trimming removed 6 bases from V and 0 bases from J; junction bases left unmatched: 7. The CDR3 spans 16 residues. CDR3 region: CASSPGQAPNTGELFF. The CDR3 DNA reads as TGTGCCAGCAGCCCCGGACAGGCCCCGAACACCGGGGAGCTGTTTTTT.

This clone showed up just once. This chain joins TRBV6-1 and TRBJ1-5; the D gene is possibly TRBD1 (5 bases). The CDR3 totals 15 residues. Trimming left V 3 bases short and J 3 bases short, with 12 bases between. The germline V gene has CDR1 MNHNS and CDR2 SASEGT. The CDR3 loop reads CASSETAWDNQPQHF. The CDR3 DNA sequence: TGTGCCAGCAGTGAGACAGCCTGGGACAATCAGCCCCAGCATTTT.

The J gene is TRBJ2-3, the V gene TRBV9, with 7 bases lining up with TRBD2. The trim removed 2 bases at V and 1 base at J, leaving 4 bases unmatched. The CDR3 extends over 15 amino acids. In germline, CDR1 is SGDLS, CDR2 YYNGEE. The CDR3 spells CASSVTLAGTDTQYF. CDR3 DNA sequence: TGTGCCAGCAGCGTTACCCTAGCGGGCACAGATACGCAGTATTTT.

V usage is TRBV11-3 and J usage is TRBJ1-3; D is unclear. Germline V CDR1 and CDR2: SGHNT, YENEEA. The CDR3 has 15 residues. Trimming took 0 bases from V and 0 from J, leaving 6 bases between them. CDR3: CASSLDGTSGNTIYF. The CDR3 nucleotides are TGTGCCAGCAGCTTAGACGGTACCTCTGGAAACACCATATATTTT.

The J gene is TRBJ1-5, the V gene TRBV5-8, with D possibly being TRBD1 (5 bases). Looked up from germline, CDR1 is SGHTS and CDR2 is YDEGEE. This CDR3 is built from 13 residues. Trimming took off 4 bases at V and 5 bases at J, with 10 bases between the two ends. The CDR3 DNA reads as TGTGCCAGCAGCCGCGACAGTGATCAGCCCCAGCATTTT. The encoded protein is CASSRDSDQPQHF. Using reference TRBV5-8 and TRBJ1-5 for the parts outside the CDR3, the full variable domain is EAGVTQSPTHLIKTRGQQATLRCSPISGHTSVYWYQQALGLGLQFLLWYDEGEERNRGNFPPRFSGRQFPNYSSELNVNALELEDSALYLCASSRDSDQPQHFGDGTRLSIL.

This clone occurred a few times. J is TRBJ1-6 and V is TRBV7-2; tentative D call: TRBD1 (5 bases). In germline, CDR1 is SGHTA, CDR2 FQGNSA. This CDR3 has 16 residues. Deletions cut 8 bases from V and 0 bases from J, with 14 bases between. This CDR3 reads CASAPQGLSYNSPLHF. The CDR3 coding sequence is TGTGCCAGCGCGCCGCAGGGCCTCTCCTATAATTCACCCCTCCACTTT.

The V call is TRBV5-1, the J call TRBJ2-2; D is unresolved. CDR3 size: 15 residues. From germline, CDR1 is SGHRS and CDR2 YFSETQ. The V end was cut by 5 bases, the J end by 0 bases, with 11 bases between. CDR3 protein: CASRGAIANTGELFF. Here the CDR3 DNA reads TGCGCCAGCAGGGGCGCCATCGCGAACACCGGGGAGCTGTTTTTT.

The chain recombines TRBV24-1 with TRBJ1-1; 9 bases agree with TRBD1. V trimming: 2 bases; J trimming: 1 base; junction bases outside the gene matches: 10. This CDR3 contains 18 residues. CDR1 KGHDR and CDR2 SFDVKD come from the germline V gene. CDR3 amino acids: CATSDSPNNRGPNTEAFF. CDR3 nucleotides: TGTGCCACCAGTGATTCCCCCAATAACAGGGGGCCGAACACTGAAGCTTTCTTT.

In its sample, this clone was seen once. The rearrangement links TRBV20-1 to TRBJ1-1, with no clear D. The length of the CDR3 is 10 residues. Germline V gives CDR1 DFQATT, CDR2 SNEGSKA (reference sequence). The germline V and J ends were trimmed by 4 bases and 5 bases, with 5 bases remaining between them. The CDR3 bases are TGCAGTGCTAATCCTACTGAAGCTTTCTTT. Protein product: CSANPTEAFF.

The chain uses TRBV6-5 and TRBJ1-3; no reliable D call. The V gene's germline CDR1 is MNHEY and CDR2 SVGAGI. The CDR3 runs 13 residues. Trimming removed 3 bases at V and 4 bases at J, with 7 bases between. This CDR3 is CASSYRPGNTIYF. In DNA form, the CDR3 reads TGTGCCAGCAGTTATCGTCCGGGAAACACCATATATTTT.

The genes are TRBV24-1 and TRBJ1-2; D is possibly TRBD1 (5 bases). This CDR3 is 13 amino acids long. CDR1 KGHDR and CDR2 SFDVKD come from the germline V gene. V dropped 9 bases and J dropped 3 bases, with 13 bases sitting between them. The CDR3 loop reads CATQDQGDYGYTF. CDR3 bases: TGTGCCACCCAGGACCAAGGGGACTATGGCTACACCTTC.

V usage is TRBV18 and J usage is TRBJ1-6; unclear D gene. In germline, CDR1 is KGHSH, CDR2 LQKENI. V dropped 5 bases and J dropped 11 bases, with 28 bases sitting between them. The CDR3 has 18 residues. The DNA of the CDR3 is TGTGCCAGCTCATCGAAGCCCGGGATCGGCGCGCCAGGAGCACCCCTCCACTTT. Protein product: CASSSKPGIGAPGAPLHF.

The CDR3 sequence: CASGLAIGAGETQYF. In nucleotides, the CDR3 is TGTGCTAGTGGTTTGGCTATAGGGGCAGGAGAGACCCAGTACTTC. The chain carries TRBV12-5 and TRBJ2-5; possible D gene TRBD1, 5 bases. Germline CDR1 LGHNT, CDR2 FRNRAP. Between the trimmed V and J ends, which lost 1 base and 4 bases, there was a span of 13 bases. CDR3 length: 15 amino acids.

To note about this clone: Other DNA sequences within the sample encode an identical CDR3. The chain couples TRBV5-1 to TRBJ1-6, with 7 positions matching TRBD1. Trimming took 4 bases from V and 6 from J; bases not matched to a gene: 7. Germline CDR1 SGHRS, CDR2 YFSETQ. The CDR3 is made up of 15 amino acids. The chain's CDR3 is CASSPRQGGNSPLHF. Here the CDR3 DNA reads TGCGCCAGCAGCCCCCGACAGGGTGGTAATTCACCCCTCCACTTT.

This chain links TRBV30 with TRBJ2-5; D perhaps matches TRBD1 (6 bases). Trimming pared 3 bases from V and 2 bases from J, leaving 13 bases between. This CDR3 has 14 amino acids. CDR1 GTSNPN and CDR2 SVGIG come from the germline V gene (reference sequence). CDR3 in DNA: TGTGCCTGGAGAAGGCCCGGGACACAAGAGACCCAGTACTTC. Its protein is CAWRRPGTQETQYF.